This T cell receptor beta chain was recorded in a study of shared T cell receptors in the human thymus. Germline V lookup: CDR1 MNHEY, CDR2 SMNVEV (reference sequence). The CDR3 runs 18 residues. The V gene lost 3 bases and the J gene lost 2 bases, with 21 bases spanning the gap. The protocol was immunoSEQ multiplex PCR, while the TCRdb copy is restricted to in-frame clones and leaves out a portion. This table has about 710,000 clones, more than 70% appearing once. The data were also submitted as part of a second study, on human thymus T cells. That study adds: Donors were healthy Finnish babies undergoing corrective operations for congenital heart defects. Resections that were taken during corrective heart surgery supplied the thymus tissue. Thymic TCR repertoires of unrelated people reportedly overlapped highly.

This receptor was obtained from a boy less than two years old with a congenital heart defect. V gene TRBV27 combines with J gene TRBJ2-3; D is perhaps TRBD1 (6 bases). Sequencing used thymocytes. As DNA, the CDR3 is TGTGCCAGCAGTTTGAATGGGCTGGAGGACAGCTACACAGATACGCAGTATTTT. This encodes CASSLNGLEDSYTDTQYF.